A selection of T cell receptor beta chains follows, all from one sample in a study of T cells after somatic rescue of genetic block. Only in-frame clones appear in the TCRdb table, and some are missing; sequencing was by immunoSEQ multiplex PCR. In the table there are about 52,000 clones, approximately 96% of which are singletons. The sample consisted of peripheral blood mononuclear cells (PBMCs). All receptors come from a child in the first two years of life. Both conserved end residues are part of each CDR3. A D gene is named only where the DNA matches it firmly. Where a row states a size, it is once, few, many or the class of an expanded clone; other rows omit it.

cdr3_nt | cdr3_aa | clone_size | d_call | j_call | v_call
TGTGCCAGCAGTAAATGGGGGGGTTACGAGCAGTACTTC | CASSKWGGYEQYF | once | TRBD2 | TRBJ2-7 | TRBV6-5
TGCGCCAGCAGCATTGACGGAAATCAGCCCCAGCATTTT | CASSIDGNQPQHF | few | NA | TRBJ1-5 | TRBV5-1
TGCGCCAGCAGCACAGGGTACTATGGCTACACCTTC | CASSTGYYGYTF | NA | NA | TRBJ1-2 | TRBV5-1
TGTGCCAGCAGCTCACTAGCGGGAGGTAACCACGAGCAGTACTTC | CASSSLAGGNHEQYF | NA | TRBD2 | TRBJ2-7 | TRBV5-5
TGTGCCAGCAGCGTAGCTAGCGGGAGCGAGCAGTACTTC | CASSVASGSEQYF | NA | TRBD2 | TRBJ2-7 | TRBV9
TGTGCCATCAGTGAAGGGGAGGGGTACAATGAGCAGTTCTTC | CAISEGEGYNEQFF | NA | TRBD2 | TRBJ2-1 | TRBV10-3
TGCGCCAGCAGTCCCCTACAGGGCAATCAGCCCCAGCATTTT | CASSPLQGNQPQHF | NA | NA | TRBJ1-5 | TRBV27
TGTGCCAGCAGCGTAGGGACTAGCGGGGGACCCTACAATGAGCAGTTCTTC | CASSVGTSGGPYNEQFF | once | TRBD2 | TRBJ2-1 | TRBV9
TGTGCCAGCAGCCAAGACCTTCCGGGACACTACAATGAGCAGTTCTTC | CASSQDLPGHYNEQFF | NA | NA | TRBJ2-1 | TRBV4-2
TGTGCCAGCAGCAAAACTAGCGGGAGCACAGATACGCAGTATTTT | CASSKTSGSTDTQYF | NA | NA | TRBJ2-3 | TRBV21-1
TGCACCAGCAGCCAAGGGACTAGCGGGTACCAAGAGACCCAGTACTTC | CTSSQGTSGYQETQYF | once | NA | TRBJ2-5 | TRBV1
TGTGCCAGCAGGGACAGGGGCACAGATACGCAGTATTTT | CASRDRGTDTQYF | NA | TRBD1 | TRBJ2-3 | TRBV6-1
TGTGCCAGCAGTAGACAGGGGGCGAGTCAGCCCCAGCATTTT | CASSRQGASQPQHF | NA | TRBD1 | TRBJ1-5 | TRBV28
TGTGCCAGTAAGGGGATCGGGACAGGGGAGGAAAAACTGTTTTTT | CASKGIGTGEEKLFF | NA | TRBD1 | TRBJ1-4 | TRBV19
TGTGCCAGCAGTTTCAGGGTTGGAAACACCATATATTTT | CASSFRVGNTIYF | NA | NA | TRBJ1-3 | TRBV27
TGTGCCAGTAGTTACCAGGGGGCGTACGAGCAGTACTTC | CASSYQGAYEQYF | NA | TRBD1 | TRBJ2-7 | TRBV19
TGTGCCAGCAGCGCCGGGACAGGGAAGGGAAACACCATATATTTT | CASSAGTGKGNTIYF | NA | TRBD1 | TRBJ1-3 | TRBV9
TGTGCCAGCAGATCCTACGAGCAGTACTTC | CASRSYEQYF | NA | NA | TRBJ2-7 | TRBV6-8
TGCGCCAGTAGATCTACGGGAGCCGGGGAGCTGTTTTTT | CASRSTGAGELFF | NA | NA | TRBJ2-2 | TRBV5-1
TGCGCCGGCAGTCAATCGAATTCTAGGGCCGGCTACACCTTC | CAGSQSNSRAGYTF | NA | NA | TRBJ1-2 | TRBV23-1
TGTGCCAGCAGTCCCCGACAGGGTTCACCCCTCCACTTT | CASSPRQGSPLHF | NA | TRBD1 | TRBJ1-6 | TRBV27
TGTGCCAGCAGTGAGATTGGACTAGCGACCTACGAGCAGTACTTC | CASSEIGLATYEQYF | NA | TRBD2 | TRBJ2-7 | TRBV28
TGCAGCGTTGCCGGACAGTATAGAAACATTCAGTACTTC | CSVAGQYRNIQYF | NA | NA | TRBJ2-4 | TRBV29-1
TGTGCCAGCAGTACCAGAACTAGCGGGAGGGCCTGGTTGTACTTC | CASSTRTSGRAWLYF | NA | TRBD2 | TRBJ2-7 | TRBV2
TGTGCCAGCAGCTTAGCGGCAGATACGCAGTATTTT | CASSLAADTQYF | NA | NA | TRBJ2-3 | TRBV7-6
TGTGCCAGCTCACTAGCGTCCTACAATGAGCAGTTCTTC | CASSLASYNEQFF | NA | NA | TRBJ2-1 | TRBV18
TGTGCCAGCAGCTTAGGACAGGGGCGCAATCAGCCCCAGCATTTT | CASSLGQGRNQPQHF | few | TRBD1 | TRBJ1-5 | TRBV7-8
TGTGCCAGTAGTGCAGGGCGGTTCACAGATACGCAGTATTTT | CASSAGRFTDTQYF | NA | NA | TRBJ2-3 | TRBV19
TGTGCCAGCTCCCTGGCGCCGAACACTGAAGCTTTCTTT | CASSLAPNTEAFF | NA | NA | TRBJ1-1 | TRBV18
TGCGCCAGCAGCCCGCGGACAGGGGGCTATGGCTACACCTTC | CASSPRTGGYGYTF | once | TRBD1 | TRBJ1-2 | TRBV5-1
TGTGCCATCAGTGAAGGCAGGGACAATGAGCAGTTCTTC | CAISEGRDNEQFF | NA | NA | TRBJ2-1 | TRBV10-3
TGTGCCGGGAACGGGGGCGACTACGAGCAGTACTTC | CAGNGGDYEQYF | NA | NA | TRBJ2-7 | TRBV30